This TCR beta chain was identified during a study of cytomegalovirus exposure and HLA in healthy donors. Background on the study: Out of 180 million or so T cells, an earlier analysis found fewer than 140 million unique TCR beta sequences in total.

In the PCR, 60 Vbeta and 13 Jbeta primers were used. Some clones are missing from TCRdb's copy, which holds only in-frame ones; the method was immunoSEQ multiplex PCR. The sample yields 150,000 or so clones, approximately 79% seen once. As regards this clone: What it binds is not known.

Donors in the study were healthy people who gave bone marrow. The study's findings and limits: No immune exposure information besides CMV serostatus was available. Reportedly, fewer N-insertions than the 666-donor mean appeared in an Asian-associated ancestry cluster in a later analysis.

The CDR3 spans 14 residues. J was trimmed by 5 bases and V by 5 bases; bases with no gene match: 5. Germline V gene data show CDR1 as SEHNR and CDR2 as FQNEAQ (reference sequence). The receptor was isolated from a male donor in good health and CMV-seronegative. The material sequenced was PBMCs. The chain joins TRBV7-9 to TRBJ1-1, with 10 positions matching TRBD1. The CDR3 sequence: CASSIGQGGTEAFF. The CDR3 DNA reads TGTGCCAGCAGCATAGGACAGGGGGGGACTGAAGCTTTCTTT.